This is a list of T cell receptor beta chains from one sample in a study of T cell changes during pregnancy in multiple sclerosis. The method was immunoSEQ multiplex PCR; TCRdb's version includes in-frame clones alone and lacks a portion of them. The top ten clones hold around 19% of a sample with around 21,000 clones, 80% to 90% of them seen once. The sequencing here drew on CD8+ T cells from peripheral blood mononuclear cells, taken after pregnancy. The source of these receptors is a female donor in good health, enrolled as a control in a pregnancy study. The CDR3 runs from the conserved cysteine through the conserved F or W. The D gene is left open where the match is weak. Rows give clone size only sometimes, using once, few, many, or a class for an expanded clone.

size,J,D,V,DNA,CDR3
-,TRBJ2-7,-,TRBV28,TGTGCCAGCAGCATGACGACAGGACTCTCCTACGAGCAGTACTTC,CASSMTTGLSYEQYF
-,TRBJ2-7,TRBD2,TRBV5-4,TGTGCCAGCAGCTTGAGTAGCGGGGGGTACGAGCAGTACTTC,CASSLSSGGYEQYF
once,TRBJ2-2,-,TRBV5-4,TGTGCCAGCAGCTTGGCAGTTACCGGGGAGCTGTTTTTT,CASSLAVTGELFF
-,TRBJ1-2,-,TRBV7-8,TGTGCCAGCAGCTTAGCGCAACAGGCGTTCTATGGCTACACCTTC,CASSLAQQAFYGYTF
-,TRBJ2-7,TRBD2,TRBV7-2,TGTGCCAGCAGCTTTCGCGGGAGGGTGGACGAGCAGTACTTC,CASSFRGRVDEQYF
medium-sized,TRBJ1-1,-,TRBV12-5,TGTGCTAGTGGTTTGGTACGGACAGCGAACACTGAAGCTTTCTTT,CASGLVRTANTEAFF
few,TRBJ2-2,TRBD2,TRBV5-5,TGTGCCAGCAGCTTGGGTCTAGCGGGGGGAGCGAACACCGGGGAGCTGTTTTTT,CASSLGLAGGANTGELFF
-,TRBJ2-1,-,TRBV7-7,TGTGCCAGCAGCTTAGGTAGCGGATCCTACAATGAGCAGTTCTTC,CASSLGSGSYNEQFF
once,TRBJ2-2,TRBD2,TRBV9,TGTGCCAGCAGCGTTACAATGACTAGCGGTAACGGGGAGCTGTTTTTT,CASSVTMTSGNGELFF
few,TRBJ1-5,TRBD1,TRBV15,TGTGCCACCAGCACCAGACAGGGAACTCAGCCCCAGCATTTT,CATSTRQGTQPQHF
-,TRBJ1-1,TRBD1,TRBV11-2,TGTGCCAGCAGATTCCGGGACAGGGTAGGCACTGAAGCTTTCTTT,CASRFRDRVGTEAFF
-,TRBJ2-3,TRBD1,TRBV4-1,TGCGCCAGCAGCCACCCTCCGACGGGACAGGGTAGCACAGATACGCAGTATTTT,CASSHPPTGQGSTDTQYF
-,TRBJ1-5,-,TRBV5-8,TGTGCCAGCAGCTTGGTCGTGTGGGGCCCCGACCAGCCCCAGCATTTT,CASSLVVWGPDQPQHF
-,TRBJ2-7,TRBD1,TRBV19,TGTGCCAGTAGTACTCTACAGGGGGCGCGGGAGCAGTACTTC,CASSTLQGAREQYF
medium-sized,TRBJ2-1,TRBD2,TRBV6-4,TGTGCCAGCAGTGCCGTCGGACTAGCGGGAGGTAATGAGCAGTTCTTC,CASSAVGLAGGNEQFF
-,TRBJ1-6,-,TRBV12-5,TGTGCTAGTGGTTTGGTTAGAGGGCACAGCTCCTATAATTCACCCCTCCACTTT,CASGLVRGHSSYNSPLHF
-,TRBJ1-1,-,TRBV19,TGTGCCAGTACCTTCCGGACAGCGAACACTGAAGCTTTCTTT,CASTFRTANTEAFF
-,TRBJ2-2,-,TRBV4-3,TGCGCCAGCAGCCAAGGGACAACGGCGAACACCGGGGAGCTGTTTTTT,CASSQGTTANTGELFF
-,TRBJ2-1,TRBD2,TRBV4-3,TGCGCCAGCAGCCAAGAGTGGGGGACTCTAGCGGGGGGCGGGGGTGAGCAGTTCTTC,CASSQEWGTLAGGGGEQFF
-,TRBJ1-1,-,TRBV27,TGTGCCAGCAGTCCGTCACACGGACAGAGTTTTCGCGTGAACACTGAAGCTTTCTTT,CASSPSHGQSFRVNTEAFF
once,TRBJ1-2,-,TRBV6-1,TGTGCCAGCAGTGAGACCCTTCGGACGGGGATTCTCTATGGCTACACCTTC,CASSETLRTGILYGYTF
-,TRBJ1-5,-,TRBV7-9,TGTGCCAGCAGCTGGGGGCGAAGCAATCAGCCCCAGCATTTT,CASSWGRSNQPQHF
-,TRBJ2-1,TRBD1,TRBV29-1,TGCAGCGTTTGGACAGGGGGTGGGGATGAGCAGTTCTTC,CSVWTGGGDEQFF
-,TRBJ2-5,TRBD1,TRBV6-5,TGTGCCAGCAGCTCCGGACAGGGGGGGTGGGAGACCCAGTACTTC,CASSSGQGGWETQYF
-,TRBJ1-2,TRBD1,TRBV5-4,TGTGCCAGCAGCACTGGACAGGCGGACTATGGCTACACCTTC,CASSTGQADYGYTF
-,TRBJ2-1,-,TRBV9,TGTGCCAGCAGCGTAAATCTGAATGAGCAGTTCTTC,CASSVNLNEQFF
-,TRBJ2-7,-,TRBV5-6,TGTGCCAGCAGCCACTCCTACGAGCAGTACTTC,CASSHSYEQYF
-,TRBJ2-3,-,TRBV2,TGTGCCAGCACCCCGACTGCGGGCACAGATACGCAGTATTTT,CASTPTAGTDTQYF
-,TRBJ2-2,TRBD2,TRBV5-6,TGTGCCAGCAGCTTGGAGACTAGCGGGAGGACCGGGGAGCTGTTTTTT,CASSLETSGRTGELFF
-,TRBJ2-7,TRBD1,TRBV9,TGTGCCAGCAGCGTAGCGGGACAGGGGGTTGAGGAGCAGTACTTC,CASSVAGQGVEEQYF
-,TRBJ2-7,TRBD2,TRBV6-6,TGTGCCAGCAGGACCCTTGAAGCGGGGGGGCACTACGAGCAGTACTTC,CASRTLEAGGHYEQYF
-,TRBJ2-1,-,TRBV7-6,TGTGCCAGCAGCGCCGAGGGCGATGAGCAGTTCTTC,CASSAEGDEQFF
-,TRBJ1-1,TRBD1,TRBV19,TGTGCCAGTAGTGCTCGACAGGGGGGGAGAAACACTGAAGCTTTCTTT,CASSARQGGRNTEAFF
-,TRBJ2-1,TRBD2,TRBV9,TGTGCCAGCAGCGCCTCACTAGCGGGGGACTACAATGAGCAGTTCTTC,CASSASLAGDYNEQFF
-,TRBJ1-4,TRBD1,TRBV5-1,TGCGCCAGCAGCGAAAGGGACAGGGAGGCTAATGAAAAACTGTTTTTT,CASSERDREANEKLFF
-,TRBJ1-1,-,TRBV29-1,TGCAGCGTTGAACCCCGAGGTTTGGTAAACACTGAAGCTTTCTTT,CSVEPRGLVNTEAFF
-,TRBJ2-7,-,TRBV1,TGCACCAGCAGCCAAGATTCGAGATACTACGAGCAGTACTTC,CTSSQDSRYYEQYF
-,TRBJ1-5,TRBD1,TRBV16,TGTGCCAGCAGCCAGGGGACAGCCCCCAACCAGCCCCAGCATTTT,CASSQGTAPNQPQHF
-,TRBJ1-1,-,TRBV19,TGTGCCACCCGCGCGACCTTGGCGGAAGTCAACACTGAAGCTTTCTTT,CATRATLAEVNTEAFF
-,TRBJ1-1,-,TRBV4-3,TGCGCCAGCAGCCTCTATCGGGGGAATACTGAAGCTTTCTTT,CASSLYRGNTEAFF
-,TRBJ2-7,TRBD1,TRBV29-1,TGCAGCGTTGAGCTTACCCGGACAGGGGTCTACGAGCAGTACTTC,CSVELTRTGVYEQYF
-,TRBJ2-5,-,TRBV4-3,TGCGCCAGCAGCCAAGAACAGGAGTCCCAAGAGACCCAGTACTTC,CASSQEQESQETQYF
once,TRBJ1-1,-,TRBV19,TGTGCCAGTACGGAGGAGGGGATGGGGAACACTGAAGCTTTCTTT,CASTEEGMGNTEAFF
-,TRBJ2-7,TRBD2,TRBV7-9,TGTGCCAGCACGGGGACTAGCGGGGTCTACGAGCAGTACTTC,CASTGTSGVYEQYF
-,TRBJ2-5,-,TRBV18,TGTGCCAGCTCACAGACACTTCAGTACCAAGAGACCCAGTACTTC,CASSQTLQYQETQYF
-,TRBJ2-4,-,TRBV1,TGCACCAGCAGCCAAGTGAGTGGTTCCCCTACCTTAGCCAAAAACATTCAGTACTTC,CTSSQVSGSPTLAKNIQYF
once,TRBJ2-7,-,TRBV30,TGTGCCTGGGTTCCGCTCCGGGGGAGGTACGAGCAGTACTTC,CAWVPLRGRYEQYF
-,TRBJ1-2,TRBD1,TRBV30,TGTGCCAACTCGGGGACAGGGCACGGCTACACCTTC,CANSGTGHGYTF
-,TRBJ2-1,TRBD2,TRBV4-3,TGCGCCAGCAGCCAAGATCTTGGTAGCGGGGGGGAGCAGTTCTTC,CASSQDLGSGGEQFF
once,TRBJ2-1,TRBD2,TRBV15,TGTGCCACCAGCATCGGACTAGCGGGAGGGCCCGGGGAGCAGTTCTTC,CATSIGLAGGPGEQFF
-,TRBJ2-3,-,TRBV13,TGTGCCAGCAGCGTCACTCTTGAAACGAGCACAGATACGCAGTATTTT,CASSVTLETSTDTQYF
-,TRBJ2-1,TRBD2,TRBV7-2,TGTGCCAGCAGCTTAAGACTAGCGGGTGTCTCCTACAATGAGCAGTTCTTC,CASSLRLAGVSYNEQFF
-,TRBJ1-5,-,TRBV19,TGTGCCAGTAGTCCCGTGGGGGGGAATCAGCCCCAGCATTTT,CASSPVGGNQPQHF
-,TRBJ2-1,TRBD2,TRBV18,TGTGCCAGCTCCCCGTTGCTAGCGGGGGAAAACAATGAGCAGTTCTTC,CASSPLLAGENNEQFF
-,TRBJ2-7,TRBD1,TRBV19,TGTGCCAGCGGACAGGGGGCGTCCTACGAGCAGTACTTC,CASGQGASYEQYF
-,TRBJ2-6,-,TRBV6-1,TGTGCCAGCCGACAGGTCAGCTCTGGGGCCAACGTCCTGACTTTC,CASRQVSSGANVLTF
-,TRBJ1-3,TRBD1,TRBV7-6,TGTGCCAGCAGCTTAGTGGCTTGGGACAGTTTCCAAACTCAATCTGGAAACACCATATATTTT,CASSLVAWDSFQTQSGNTIYF
-,TRBJ2-5,-,TRBV5-1,TGCGCCAGCAGCTTCGTCAGCCAAGAGACCCAGTACTTC,CASSFVSQETQYF
-,TRBJ2-1,-,TRBV4-3,TGCGCCAGCAGCCCCGATCATGGGGGGTCCTACAATGAGCAGTTCTTC,CASSPDHGGSYNEQFF